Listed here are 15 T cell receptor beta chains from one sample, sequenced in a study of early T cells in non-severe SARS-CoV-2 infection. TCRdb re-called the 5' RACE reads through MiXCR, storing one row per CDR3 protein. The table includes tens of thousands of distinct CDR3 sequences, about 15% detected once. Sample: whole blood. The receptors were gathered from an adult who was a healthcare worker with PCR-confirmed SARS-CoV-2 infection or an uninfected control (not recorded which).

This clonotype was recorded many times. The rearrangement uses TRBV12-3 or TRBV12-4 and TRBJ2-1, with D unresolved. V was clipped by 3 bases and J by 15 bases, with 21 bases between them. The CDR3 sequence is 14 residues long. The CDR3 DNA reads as TGTGCCAGCAGTTTGGCTCTTTGGTCTACCTCTCCGTTCTTC. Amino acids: CASSLALWSTSPFF.

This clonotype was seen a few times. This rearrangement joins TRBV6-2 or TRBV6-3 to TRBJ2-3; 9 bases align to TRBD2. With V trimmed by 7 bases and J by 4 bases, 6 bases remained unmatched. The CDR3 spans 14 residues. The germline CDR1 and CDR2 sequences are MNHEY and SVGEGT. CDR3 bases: TGTGCCAGCATAGGAGCGGGAGGTTCAGATACGCAGTATTTT. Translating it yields CASIGAGGSDTQYF.

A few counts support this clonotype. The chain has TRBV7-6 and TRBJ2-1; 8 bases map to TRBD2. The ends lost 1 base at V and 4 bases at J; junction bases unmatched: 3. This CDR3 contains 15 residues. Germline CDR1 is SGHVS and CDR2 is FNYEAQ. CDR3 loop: CASSLDGGRYNEQFF. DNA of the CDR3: TGTGCCAGCAGCTTAGATGGCGGGAGGTACAATGAGCAGTTCTTC.

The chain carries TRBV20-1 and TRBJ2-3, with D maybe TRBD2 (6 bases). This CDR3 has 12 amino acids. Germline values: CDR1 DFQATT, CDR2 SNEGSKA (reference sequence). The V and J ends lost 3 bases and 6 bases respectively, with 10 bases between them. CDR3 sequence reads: CSASTSSDTQYF. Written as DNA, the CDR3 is TGCAGTGCTAGCACTAGCTCCGATACGCAGTATTTT.

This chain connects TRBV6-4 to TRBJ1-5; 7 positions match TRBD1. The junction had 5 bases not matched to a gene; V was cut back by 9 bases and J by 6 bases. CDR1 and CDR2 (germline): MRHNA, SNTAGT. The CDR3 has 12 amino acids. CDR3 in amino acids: CARTGLPQPQHF. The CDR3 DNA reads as TGTGCCAGGACAGGGTTACCTCAGCCCCAGCATTTT.

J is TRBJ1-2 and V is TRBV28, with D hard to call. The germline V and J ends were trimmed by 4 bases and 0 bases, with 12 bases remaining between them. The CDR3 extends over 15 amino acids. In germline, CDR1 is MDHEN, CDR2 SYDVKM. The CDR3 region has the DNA TGTGCCAGCAGTTCCGATACTGAGGCTAACTATGGCTACACCTTC. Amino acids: CASSSDTEANYGYTF.

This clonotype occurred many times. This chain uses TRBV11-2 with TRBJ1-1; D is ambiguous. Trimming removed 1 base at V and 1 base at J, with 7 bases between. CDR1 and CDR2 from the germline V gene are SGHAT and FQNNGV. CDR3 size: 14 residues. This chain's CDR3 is CASSLVRPNTEAFF. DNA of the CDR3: TGTGCCAGCAGCTTAGTTCGGCCGAACACTGAAGCTTTCTTT.

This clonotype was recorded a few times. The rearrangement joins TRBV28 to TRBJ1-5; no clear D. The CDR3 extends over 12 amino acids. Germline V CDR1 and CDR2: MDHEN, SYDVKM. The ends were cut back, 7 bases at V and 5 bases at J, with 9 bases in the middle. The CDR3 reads CASTKVHQPQHF. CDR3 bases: TGTGCCAGCACAAAGGTACATCAGCCCCAGCATTTT. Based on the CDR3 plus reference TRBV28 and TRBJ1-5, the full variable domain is DVKVTQSSRYLVKRTGEKVFLECVQDMDHENMFWYRQDPGLGLRLIYFSYDVKMKEKGDIPEGYSVSREKKERFSLILESASTNQTSMYLCASTKVHQPQHFGDGTRLSIL.

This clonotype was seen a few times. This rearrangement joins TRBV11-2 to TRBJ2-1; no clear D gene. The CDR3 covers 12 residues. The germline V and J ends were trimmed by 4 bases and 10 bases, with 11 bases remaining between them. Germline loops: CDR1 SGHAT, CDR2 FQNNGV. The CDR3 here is CASSSRGREQFF. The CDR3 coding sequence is TGTGCCAGCAGCTCCAGAGGTCGGGAGCAGTTCTTC.

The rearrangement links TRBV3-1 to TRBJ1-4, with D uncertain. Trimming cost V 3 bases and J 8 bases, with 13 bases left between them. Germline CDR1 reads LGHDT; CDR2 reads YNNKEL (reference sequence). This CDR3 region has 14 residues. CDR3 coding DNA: TGTGCCAGCAGCCAGGGCGGAGTACAGGAAAAACTGTTTTTT. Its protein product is CASSQGGVQEKLFF.

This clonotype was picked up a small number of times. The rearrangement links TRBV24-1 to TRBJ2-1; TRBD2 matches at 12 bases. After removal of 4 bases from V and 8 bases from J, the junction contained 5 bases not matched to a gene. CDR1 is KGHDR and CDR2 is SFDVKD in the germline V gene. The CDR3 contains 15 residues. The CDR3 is CATSDPSGRGDEQFF. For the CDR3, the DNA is TGTGCCACCAGTGACCCTAGCGGGAGGGGCGATGAGCAGTTCTTC.

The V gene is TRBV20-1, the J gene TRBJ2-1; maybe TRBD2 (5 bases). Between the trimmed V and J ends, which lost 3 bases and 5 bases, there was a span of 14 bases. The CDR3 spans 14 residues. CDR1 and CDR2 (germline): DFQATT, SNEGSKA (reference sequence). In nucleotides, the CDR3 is TGCAGTGCTAGTAACCCAATCGGGAACAATGAGCAGTTCTTC. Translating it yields CSASNPIGNNEQFF.

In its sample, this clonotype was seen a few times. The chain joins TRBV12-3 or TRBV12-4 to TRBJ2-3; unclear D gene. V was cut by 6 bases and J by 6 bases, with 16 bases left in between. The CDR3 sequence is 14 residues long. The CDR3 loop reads CASRGIGPMDTQYF. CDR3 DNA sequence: TGTGCCAGCAGGGGTATTGGACCCATGGATACGCAGTATTTT.

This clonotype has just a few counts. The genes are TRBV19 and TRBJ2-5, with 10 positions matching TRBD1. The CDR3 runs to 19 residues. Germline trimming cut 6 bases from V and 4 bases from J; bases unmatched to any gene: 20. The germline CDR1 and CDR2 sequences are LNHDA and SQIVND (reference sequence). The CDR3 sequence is CASSRRDRGEVPARETQYF. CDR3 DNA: TGTGCCAGTAGCCGCCGGGACAGGGGTGAAGTACCAGCCAGAGAGACCCAGTACTTC.

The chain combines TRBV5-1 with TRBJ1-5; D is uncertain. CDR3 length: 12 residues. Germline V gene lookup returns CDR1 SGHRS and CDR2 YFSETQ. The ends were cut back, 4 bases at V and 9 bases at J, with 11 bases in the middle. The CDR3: CASSLGTGPQHF. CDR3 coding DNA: TGCGCCAGCAGCCTGGGAACCGGGCCCCAGCATTTT. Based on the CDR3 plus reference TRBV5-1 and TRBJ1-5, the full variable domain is KAGVTQTPRYLIKTRGQQVTLSCSPISGHRSVSWYQQTPGQGLQFLFEYFSETQRNKGNFPGRFSGRQFSNSRSEMNVSTLELGDSALYLCASSLGTGPQHFGDGTRLSIL.